This T cell receptor beta chain was recovered during a study of T cell repertoires in cytomegalovirus infection. Study details: In public TCR beta signatures, there were indications of both CMV infection and matching HLA type.

Notes on the study in general: Ex vivo responses were dominated by HLA-C-restricted CMV-specific TCR beta clonotypes.

Each CDR3 protein gets one entry after TCRdb re-called the reads with MiXCR. The sample includes roughly 200,000 distinct CDR3 sequences, roughly 15% of them seen just once. This clonotype was detected only a few times. Its antigen is unknown. The CDR3 spans 15 residues. From germline, CDR1 is LGHNA and CDR2 YNFKEQ. With 2 bases clipped from V and 6 bases from J, the junction kept 6 bases outside the gene matches. Sequenced material: CD8+ T cells from PBMCs. This clonotype originated in a human donor in good health (CMV status not recorded). Some clones in this sample may be carry-over from other donors' samples. V gene TRBV4-2 combines with J gene TRBJ2-3; 9 positions agree with TRBD2. The CDR3 DNA reads as TGTGCCAGCAGCCAAATTAGCGGGGGCCCCGATACGCAGTATTTT. Translation gives CASSQISGGPDTQYF.